This T cell receptor beta chain is drawn from a study of CD8+ T cells in alopecia areata. Extracted RNA was reverse transcribed, and the resulting cDNA served as sequencing template. Clones were read by immunoSEQ multiplex PCR, and TCRdb kept only the in-frame ones, dropping some. The sample yields 150,000 to 200,000 clones, approximately 50% seen once. With V trimmed by 2 bases and J by 3 bases, 13 bases remained unmatched. Germline V gene lookup returns CDR1 SGHTA and CDR2 FQGNSA. This CDR3 comprises 17 residues. Indicated treatment: oral pan-JAK inhibitor, 5-10 mg twice daily. Both CD4+ and CD8+ T cells were separated by sorting PBMCs. In the case of this clone: Its antigen is unidentified.

Study-level results: Persistence during tofacitinib was seen for many expanded lesional clones in scalp and blood. Just one nonresponder means the tie between baseline CD8+ expansion and response stays uncertain.

The sequence was obtained from a human donor with alopecia areata. J is TRBJ2-7 and V is TRBV7-2, with 7 bases identical to TRBD2. The input for sequencing was CD8+ T cells sorted from blood, taken around week 52, from a patient treated with tofacitinib. In DNA form, the CDR3 reads TGTGCCAGCAGCTTAAGGCATTCTAGCGGAGGAATCTACGAGCAGTACTTC. It specifies CASSLRHSSGGIYEQYF.